These T cell receptor beta chains were read from a single sample in a study of shared clonotypes between healthy human individuals. Generated by immunoSEQ multiplex PCR, the TCRdb table keeps only in-frame clones and is missing some. The table has 2 million to 2.5 million clones, approximately 90% seen once. The sample was naive CD4+ T cells from PBMCs. The receptors were gathered from a young man in good health. Some clones in this sample may be carry-over from other donors' samples. Both conserved end residues are part of each CDR3. A D gene is named only where the DNA matches it firmly. Where a row states a size, it is once, few, many or the class of an expanded clone; other rows omit it.

>-|-|TRBJ2-1|TRBV28
TGTGCCAGCAGTTTCGAAGGGTCGGGATACAATGAGCAGTTCTTC
CASSFEGSGYNEQFF
>-|-|TRBJ1-2|TRBV6-1
TGTGCCAGCAGTGTTGATTTTAACTATGGCTACACCTTC
CASSVDFNYGYTF
>-|TRBD2|TRBJ2-1|TRBV7-2
TGTGCCAGCAGCTTGGAATTAGCGGGAGTTTCTTACAATGAGCAGTTCTTC
CASSLELAGVSYNEQFF
>-|TRBD1|TRBJ2-2|TRBV5-5
TGTGCCAGCAAGGGACAGGGGACCAACACCGGGGAGCTGTTTTTT
CASKGQGTNTGELFF
>-|TRBD1|TRBJ2-7|TRBV6-1
TGTGCCAGCAGGGTGGGACAGGGAGGGTACGAGCAGTACTTC
CASRVGQGGYEQYF
>-|TRBD1|TRBJ1-1|TRBV2
TGTGCCAGTAAGACAGGGGTGGGGACTGAAGCTTTCTTT
CASKTGVGTEAFF
>once|-|TRBJ2-1|TRBV6-5
TGTGCCAGTCCCAATGAGCAGTTCTTC
CASPNEQFF
>-|-|TRBJ1-3|TRBV9
TGTGCCAGCAGCGTGTCAAGCTCTGGAAACACCATATATTTT
CASSVSSSGNTIYF
>-|TRBD2|TRBJ2-5|TRBV27
TGTGCCAGCAGTTTATCGAGGCGGGAGGGATACAAGACCCAGTACTTC
CASSLSRREGYKTQYF
>once|-|TRBJ2-7|TRBV6-4
TGTGCCAGCAGCGCTCGCTGGGGAGACTACGAGCAGTACTTC
CASSARWGDYEQYF
>-|-|TRBJ2-7|TRBV19
TGTGCCAGTAACAGAGGAGGCTCCTCCTACGAGCAGTACTTC
CASNRGGSSYEQYF
>-|TRBD1|TRBJ1-1|TRBV5-5
TGTGCCAGCAGTTTGCAGGGGGCCACTGAAGCTTTCTTT
CASSLQGATEAFF
>once|-|TRBJ1-4|TRBV11-2
TGTGCCAGCAGCAAATGGGCTTTTCCTAATGAAAAACTGTTTTTT
CASSKWAFPNEKLFF
>-|-|TRBJ2-3|TRBV7-9
TGTGCCAGCAGCTTGCGACCCCGAGCGAGCACAGATACGCAGTATTTT
CASSLRPRASTDTQYF
>-|-|TRBJ2-1|TRBV5-6
TGTGCCAGCAGCCGCGCGGCTCCATGGGACAATGAGCAGTTCTTC
CASSRAAPWDNEQFF
>-|TRBD1|TRBJ1-3|TRBV6-5
TGTGCCAGCCAAAGACAGGGGTCGGGAAACACCATATATTTT
CASQRQGSGNTIYF
>-|TRBD1|TRBJ1-4|TRBV30
TGTGCCTGGAGAGACAGGGGATGGGAAAAACTGTTTTTT
CAWRDRGWEKLFF
>-|-|TRBJ1-1|TRBV7-9
TGTGCCAGCAGCTTGGGGGACCTGAACACTGAAGCTTTCTTT
CASSLGDLNTEAFF
>-|TRBD2|TRBJ2-5|TRBV5-4
TGTGCCAGCAGCCCCTTGGCGGGAGACCAAGAGACCCAGTACTTC
CASSPLAGDQETQYF
>once|TRBD1|TRBJ2-7|TRBV27
TGTGCCAGCAGAACCGGGACAGGCGGCTACGAGCAGTACTTC
CASRTGTGGYEQYF
>-|-|TRBJ2-7|TRBV11-2
TGTGCCAGCAGCCCTTGGAGCTCCTACGAGCAGTACTTC
CASSPWSSYEQYF
>once|TRBD1|TRBJ1-4|TRBV7-9
TGTGCCAGCAGCTTATCGGGACAGTCCGATGAAAAACTGTTTTTT
CASSLSGQSDEKLFF
>-|TRBD2|TRBJ2-7|TRBV28
TGTGCCAGCAGTTCTAGCGGTGGCGAGCAGTACTTC
CASSSSGGEQYF
>-|TRBD1|TRBJ2-2|TRBV15
TGTGCCACCAGCAGTTTTATGGGACAGGGGAGGTACACCGGGGAGCTGTTTTTT
CATSSFMGQGRYTGELFF
>-|-|TRBJ2-5|TRBV7-8
TGTGCCAGCAGCTTAGGGGCTATCCAGTACTTC
CASSLGAIQYF
>-|-|TRBJ2-3|TRBV28
TGTGCCAGCAGTTTTGACGGGACGGTAGGCGATACGCAGTATTTT
CASSFDGTVGDTQYF
>once|-|TRBJ2-1|TRBV29-1
TGCAGCGTTGTGTCCGGGAAAGGATACAATGAGCAGTTCTTC
CSVVSGKGYNEQFF
>few|-|TRBJ1-1|TRBV5-1
TGCGCCAGCAGCTTGGAAGGGTGGGACACTGAAGCTTTCTTT
CASSLEGWDTEAFF
>-|-|TRBJ2-7|TRBV4-2
TGTGCCAGCAGCCAGAGGGAGGGGGCCCTGGAGCAGTACTTC
CASSQREGALEQYF
>-|-|TRBJ1-3|TRBV27
TGTGCCAGCGGGCCCGGGGCTGGAAACACCATATATTTT
CASGPGAGNTIYF
>-|-|TRBJ2-3|TRBV20-1
TGCAGTGCAGAAGGAGGAGATACGCAGTATTTT
CSAEGGDTQYF
>-|-|TRBJ1-2|TRBV27
TGTGCCAGCAGATCTACCTATGGCTACACCTTC
CASRSTYGYTF
>-|-|TRBJ1-2|TRBV18
TGTGCCAGCTCACGAGCTAACTATGGCTACACCTTC
CASSRANYGYTF
>-|TRBD1|TRBJ2-3|TRBV6-1
TGTGCCAGCAGTGCAAGACAGGGGGCAACAGATACGCAGTATTTT
CASSARQGATDTQYF
>once|-|TRBJ1-3|TRBV5-1
TGCGCCAGCAGCGATATCCCTGGAAACACCATATATTTT
CASSDIPGNTIYF
>once|-|TRBJ2-3|TRBV5-5
TGTGCCAGCAGCTTTAGATCTGGGGGTGGCACAGATACGCAGTATTTT
CASSFRSGGGTDTQYF
>-|-|TRBJ2-1|TRBV11-3
TGTGCCAGCAGCACCCGGGGGCACAATGAGCAGTTCTTC
CASSTRGHNEQFF
>-|TRBD1|TRBJ2-7|TRBV11-1
TGTGCCAGCAGCAAATCCGGGACAGGGGCGTACGAGCAGTACTTC
CASSKSGTGAYEQYF
>-|-|TRBJ1-2|TRBV5-4
TGTGCCAGCAGCTTGGAACAGGGTTACTATGGCTACACCTTC
CASSLEQGYYGYTF
>-|-|TRBJ1-5|TRBV6-1
TGTGCCAGCAGTGAAATGGCGGGGCGAAAGGGATTGGTGCATTTT
CASSEMAGRKGLVHF
>-|TRBD2|TRBJ2-7|TRBV6-1
TGTGCCAGCAGATCGGGAGGCCTCTCCTACGAGCAGTACTTC
CASRSGGLSYEQYF
>-|-|TRBJ1-2|TRBV5-6
TGTGCCAGCAGCTTACAGGGTAACTATGGCTACACCTTC
CASSLQGNYGYTF
>-|-|TRBJ1-4|TRBV4-1
TGCGCCAGCAGCCAAGGATCCGGAAGGGGTGAAAAACTGTTTTTT
CASSQGSGRGEKLFF
>-|-|TRBJ2-3|TRBV7-9
TGTGCCAGCAGCTTAGATACGTTCACAGATACGCAGTATTTT
CASSLDTFTDTQYF
>-|-|TRBJ1-3|TRBV21-1
TGTGCCAGCAGTCCTGCCGGGACCTACTCTGGAAACACCATATATTTT
CASSPAGTYSGNTIYF
>-|TRBD2|TRBJ2-7|TRBV5-1
TGCGCCAGCAGCTTGTTTAACCAGGGAGGGTACGAGCAGTACTTC
CASSLFNQGGYEQYF
>few|-|TRBJ1-1|TRBV30
TGTGCCTGGAGTCCAAGGGGGGGAGGCACTGAAGCTTTCTTT
CAWSPRGGGTEAFF
>once|-|TRBJ2-7|TRBV5-4
TGTGCCAGCAGCTCGCCCGGACAAACAGGCTACGAGCAGTACTTC
CASSSPGQTGYEQYF
>-|-|TRBJ2-7|TRBV27
TGTGCCAGCAGTTTATACCGCGGCGGCGCCTACGAGCAGTACTTC
CASSLYRGGAYEQYF
>-|TRBD1|TRBJ2-5|TRBV6-5
TGTGCCAGCAGTTTCGACAGGGTAACAGGGACCCAGTACTTC
CASSFDRVTGTQYF